These 27 T cell receptor beta chains came from one sample sequenced in a study of T cell repertoires in ileal Crohn's disease. TCRdb keeps only in-frame clones here, not all; method: immunoSEQ multiplex PCR. The table records 2,600 or so clones, about three quarters of them present only once. Sequencing input: ileal tissue. The receptors derive from an adult with Crohn's disease.

The CDR3 bases are TGTGCCAGCAGCCCCTTGCACAGGGTACGAGATACGCAGTATTTT. This encodes CASSPLHRVRDTQYF. The chain carries TRBV5-6 and TRBJ2-3, with D perhaps matching TRBD1 (6 bases). Trimming shortened V by 4 bases and J by 5 bases, and 17 bases separated the two germline ends. The V gene's germline CDR1 is SGHDT and CDR2 YYEEEE. The CDR3 covers 15 residues.

The chain links TRBV7-6 to TRBJ1-1, with 7 nucleotides matching TRBD1. V shed 2 bases, J shed 1 base, and the junction held 4 bases outside the gene matches. The CDR3 is made up of 15 amino acids. Germline values: CDR1 SGHVS, CDR2 FNYEAQ. This CDR3 reads CASSLPTGWNTEAFF. CDR3 sequence (DNA): TGTGCCAGCAGCTTACCGACAGGGTGGAACACTGAAGCTTTCTTT.

The V and J genes are TRBV19 and TRBJ2-1; TRBD2 agrees at 9 bases. V gave up 10 bases and J gave up 4 bases; unmatched junction bases: 8. The V gene's germline CDR1 is LNHDA and CDR2 SQIVND (reference sequence). The CDR3 loop spans 14 amino acids. The CDR3 loop is CATALTSGYNEQFF. The DNA for the CDR3 is TGTGCCACAGCCCTGACTAGCGGATACAATGAGCAGTTCTTC.

The chain combines TRBV5-1 with TRBJ1-1, with D tentatively TRBD1 (5 bases). The V gene lost 0 bases and the J gene lost 7 bases, with 13 bases spanning the gap. Germline values: CDR1 SGHRS, CDR2 YFSETQ. The CDR3 has 14 residues. CDR3 nucleotides: TGCGCCAGCAGCTTGGTCGGGGGTGGGGGTGAAGCTTTCTTT. The encoded protein is CASSLVGGGGEAFF.

V gene TRBV12-5 combines with J gene TRBJ1-2; D is unclear. Germline V gives CDR1 LGHNT, CDR2 FRNRAP. The CDR3 has 13 amino acids. V was cut by 1 base and J by 8 bases, with 11 bases left in between. CDR3 residues: CASGLDPVWGYTF. The CDR3 region has the DNA TGTGCTAGTGGTTTGGATCCGGTGTGGGGCTACACCTTC.

This clone was found a few times. The chain uses TRBV5-1 and TRBJ1-1; D unclear. This CDR3 region has 13 residues. Germline CDR1 and CDR2: SGHRS and YFSETQ. The ends were cut back, 2 bases at V and 1 base at J, with 6 bases in the middle. CDR3 protein: CASSFVENTEAFF. The DNA of the CDR3 is TGCGCCAGCAGCTTCGTAGAGAACACTGAAGCTTTCTTT.

The gene calls are TRBV18 and TRBJ1-4, with D unclear. Germline CDR1 is KGHSH and CDR2 is LQKENI. CDR3 length equals 17 residues. The ends were cut back, 3 bases at V and 0 bases at J, with 14 bases in the middle. CDR3 region: CASSPSAKIATNEKLFF. CDR3 nucleotide sequence: TGTGCCAGCTCACCCTCCGCGAAGATTGCAACTAATGAAAAACTGTTTTTT.

To note about this clone: Germline and junction disagree at one end, which may indicate a read error. This sequence joins TRBV19 and TRBJ1-2; no definite D call. The CDR3 consists of 13 residues. The germline V gene encodes CDR1 LNHDA and CDR2 SQIVND (reference sequence). The CDR3 is CASSIANGKGGWF. The CDR3, as DNA: TGTGCCAGTAGTATAGCAAATGGGAAGGGAGGTTGGTTC.

The genes are TRBV30 and TRBJ1-1, with D perhaps matching TRBD1 (5 bases). The CDR3 contains 13 residues. Trimming removed 5 bases at V and 6 bases at J, with 16 bases between. Per the germline V gene, CDR1 is GTSNPN and CDR2 is SVGIG (reference sequence). This chain's CDR3 is CAWGGFRTPEAFF. In nucleotides, the CDR3 is TGTGCCTGGGGGGGGTTCCGAACTCCTGAAGCTTTCTTT.

Turning to this clone: At one of its ends the junction is not consistent with the germline gene, which may arise from a read error. The chain has TRBV5-1 and TRBJ2-3; 8 nucleotides line up with TRBD2. The CDR3 extends over 17 amino acids. CDR1 and CDR2 from the germline V gene are SGHRS and YFSETQ. The CDR3 spells CASSPRIAGPSTDTQYF. The CDR3 DNA is TGTGCCAGCAGCCCCCGGATAGCGGGACCTAGCACAGATACGCAGTATTTT.

The table lists this clone with a few counts. The gene calls are TRBV6-6 and TRBJ2-7; 9 bases fit TRBD1. The V gene end was trimmed by 5 bases and the J gene end by 6 bases; junction bases not matched to a gene: 8. CDR1 and CDR2 (germline): MNHNY, SVGAGI (reference sequence). This CDR3 is 14 amino acids long. The chain's CDR3 is CASSQTGGPAEQYF. The CDR3 bases are TGTGCCAGCAGTCAGACAGGGGGTCCGGCCGAGCAGTACTTC.

This clone turned up a few times. The chain recombines TRBV27 with TRBJ2-6; 12 positions agree with TRBD1. Germline loops: CDR1 MNHEY, CDR2 SMNVEV (reference sequence). The V gene end was trimmed by 8 bases and the J gene end by 2 bases; junction bases not matched to a gene: 7. The CDR3 has 17 residues. The CDR3: CASRPGQGAPGANVLTF. For the CDR3, the DNA is TGTGCCAGCCGTCCGGGACAGGGGGCGCCTGGGGCCAACGTCCTGACTTTC.

This clone was seen more than once but under ten times. V gene TRBV14 combines with J gene TRBJ2-5; no clear D. The germline V gene encodes CDR1 SGHDN and CDR2 FVKESK. The length of the CDR3 is 13 residues. The V end was cut by 6 bases, the J end by 1 base, with 9 bases between. The CDR3 region is CASSGQIQETQYF. The CDR3 DNA reads as TGTGCCAGCAGTGGTCAGATCCAAGAGACCCAGTACTTC. The entire variable domain, with the rest obtained from reference TRBV14 and TRBJ2-5, is as follows: EAGVTQFPSHSVIEKGQTVTLRCDPISGHDNLYWYRRVMGKEIKFLLHFVKESKQDESGMPNNRFLAERTGGTYSTLKVQPAELEDSGVYFCASSGQIQETQYFGPGTRLLVL.

The chain links TRBV7-3 to TRBJ2-2, with D perhaps matching TRBD1 (6 bases). The V end lost 5 bases, the J end lost 2 bases, and 9 bases lay between the germline ends. Germline assignment: CDR1 SGHTA and CDR2 FQGTGA. CDR3 length: 14 residues. CDR3 sequence reads: CASSRTANTGELFF. The CDR3 nucleotides are TGTGCCAGCAGCCGGACAGCCAACACCGGGGAGCTGTTTTTT.

CDR3 nucleotide sequence: TGTGCCAGACGAATCGGCCAGGGTGGTGGCTACACCTTC. It codes for CARRIGQGGGYTF. V gene TRBV2 combines with J gene TRBJ1-2; maybe TRBD1 (5 bases). This CDR3 has 13 amino acids. Germline-derived CDR1 and CDR2 are SNHLY and FYNNEI. The V and J ends lost 9 bases and 7 bases respectively, with 18 bases between them.

Worth noting for this clone: Compared with germline, one end of the junction differs, possibly owing to a read error. The chain links TRBV5-1 to TRBJ1-1, with D perhaps matching TRBD1 (5 bases). CDR1 SGHRS and CDR2 YFSETQ come from the germline V gene. The CDR3 loop spans 14 amino acids. The CDR3 DNA follows: TGTGCCAGCAGCTTCCAGGGTGGTGGCACTGAAGCTTTCTTT. As protein: CASSFQGGGTEAFF.

Of note for this clone: Its ends do not fully match the called genes, so a read error is possible. The sample carries other DNA sequences with the same CDR3. This chain links TRBV6-5 with TRBJ2-1; TRBD2 matches 10 bases. Germline V gives CDR1 MNHEY, CDR2 SVGAGI. The CDR3 is made up of 16 amino acids. The CDR3 DNA sequence: TGTGCCAGCAGCTACTCCCGGAGCGGGGGGGGGCATGAGCAGTTCTTC. This gives the protein CASSYSRSGGGHEQFF.

V usage is TRBV20-1 and J usage is TRBJ2-1; maybe TRBD2 (6 bases). CDR1 and CDR2 (germline): DFQATT, SNEGSKA (reference sequence). V was shortened by 5 bases and J by 12 bases, with 11 bases between the two germline ends. CDR3 size: 10 residues. CDR3 DNA sequence: TGCAGTGCTGGCCGGGACTCGCAGTTCTTC. Translated, it gives CSAGRDSQFF.

As to this clone: Relative to the germline gene, one junction end is altered; a read error may explain this. The V call is TRBV5-1, the J call TRBJ1-2; TRBD1 agrees at 11 bases. The CDR3 totals 14 residues. Germline V gives CDR1 SGHRS, CDR2 YFSETQ. CDR3 in amino acids: CASSWGTGGYGYTF. The CDR3 coding sequence is TGTGCCAGCAGCTGGGGGACAGGGGGCTATGGCTACACCTTC.

The J gene is TRBJ2-3, the V gene TRBV29-1; D call uncertain. The V and J ends lost 4 bases and 2 bases respectively, with 10 bases between them. The CDR3 has 13 amino acids. Germline CDR1 is SQVTM and CDR2 is ANQGSEA. CDR3 protein: CSVARINTDTQYF. CDR3 coding DNA: TGCAGCGTTGCCAGAATAAACACAGATACGCAGTATTTT.

The chain recombines TRBV6-1 with TRBJ1-1; TRBD1 might be the D (5 bases). This CDR3 spans 16 amino acids. CDR1 is MNHNS and CDR2 is SASEGT in the germline V gene. V was shortened by 4 bases and J by 5 bases, with 20 bases between the two germline ends. The CDR3 bases are TGTGCCAGCAGTGGATGGGTAGGAGGGGCCGGAACTGAAGCTTTCTTT. Its protein product is CASSGWVGGAGTEAFF.

This chain connects TRBV5-5 to TRBJ2-5; TRBD2 matches 12 bases. V shed 4 bases, J shed 1 base, and the junction held 2 bases outside the gene matches. The CDR3 sequence is 15 residues long. Looked up from germline, CDR1 is SGHKS and CDR2 is YYEKEE (reference sequence). CDR3 sequence (DNA): TGTGCCAGCAGCCTAGCGGGAGGGATCCAAGAGACCCAGTACTTC. This gives the protein CASSLAGGIQETQYF.

The chain has TRBV10-1 and TRBJ2-5, with TRBD1 matching 7 bases. CDR1 and CDR2 from the germline V gene are WNHNN and SYGVQD (reference sequence). The CDR3 is 15 residues long. V shed 9 bases, J shed 3 bases, and the junction held 13 bases outside the gene matches. This chain's CDR3 is CASTRDSPSKETQYF. DNA for the CDR3: TGCGCCAGTACCCGGGACAGCCCTTCCAAAGAGACCCAGTACTTC.

The chain joins TRBV19 to TRBJ1-1; maybe TRBD1 (6 bases). V lost 6 bases to trimming and J lost 1 base, with 15 bases between them. Germline values: CDR1 LNHDA, CDR2 SQIVND (reference sequence). The CDR3 contains 15 residues. The CDR3 protein is CASRTPGTQNTEAFF. Written as DNA, the CDR3 is TGTGCCAGTAGAACTCCCGGGACACAGAACACTGAAGCTTTCTTT. Full variable domain (missing parts from reference TRBV19 and TRBJ1-1): DGGITQSPKYLFRKEGQNVTLSCEQNLNHDAMYWYRQDPGQGLRLIYYSQIVNDFQKGDIAEGYSVSREKKESFPLTVTSAQKNPTAFYLCASRTPGTQNTEAFFGQGTRLTVV.

This clone came up a few times. The CDR3 DNA reads TGTGCCAGCAGTCCCCGGACAGCCCTCCAAGAGACCCAGTACTTC. Translation gives CASSPRTALQETQYF. The gene calls are TRBV6-6 and TRBJ2-5, with D perhaps matching TRBD1 (6 bases). Per germline, CDR1 MNHNY and CDR2 SVGAGI (reference sequence). Trimming removed 5 bases from V and 1 base from J, with 14 bases in between. The CDR3 loop spans 15 amino acids.

Only one count was recorded for this clone. Other DNA sequences in the same sample also yield this CDR3. This sequence joins TRBV7-2 and TRBJ2-5, with a tentative D call TRBD2 (7 bases). This CDR3 has 14 amino acids. Germline CDR1 SGHTA, CDR2 FQGNSA. Trimming took 3 bases from V and 1 from J, leaving 9 bases between them. As DNA, the CDR3 is TGTGCCAGCAGCTTGGGGGGGCCCCAAGAGACCCAGTACTTC. Protein: CASSLGGPQETQYF.

The rearrangement links TRBV6-6 to TRBJ2-2; D is unclear. Trimming pared 2 bases from V and 6 bases from J, leaving 7 bases between. Germline V CDR1 and CDR2: MNHNY, SVGAGI (reference sequence). This CDR3 is built from 13 residues. CDR3 loop: CASSYAPAGELFF. For the CDR3, the DNA is TGTGCCAGCAGTTACGCGCCCGCCGGGGAGCTGTTTTTT.